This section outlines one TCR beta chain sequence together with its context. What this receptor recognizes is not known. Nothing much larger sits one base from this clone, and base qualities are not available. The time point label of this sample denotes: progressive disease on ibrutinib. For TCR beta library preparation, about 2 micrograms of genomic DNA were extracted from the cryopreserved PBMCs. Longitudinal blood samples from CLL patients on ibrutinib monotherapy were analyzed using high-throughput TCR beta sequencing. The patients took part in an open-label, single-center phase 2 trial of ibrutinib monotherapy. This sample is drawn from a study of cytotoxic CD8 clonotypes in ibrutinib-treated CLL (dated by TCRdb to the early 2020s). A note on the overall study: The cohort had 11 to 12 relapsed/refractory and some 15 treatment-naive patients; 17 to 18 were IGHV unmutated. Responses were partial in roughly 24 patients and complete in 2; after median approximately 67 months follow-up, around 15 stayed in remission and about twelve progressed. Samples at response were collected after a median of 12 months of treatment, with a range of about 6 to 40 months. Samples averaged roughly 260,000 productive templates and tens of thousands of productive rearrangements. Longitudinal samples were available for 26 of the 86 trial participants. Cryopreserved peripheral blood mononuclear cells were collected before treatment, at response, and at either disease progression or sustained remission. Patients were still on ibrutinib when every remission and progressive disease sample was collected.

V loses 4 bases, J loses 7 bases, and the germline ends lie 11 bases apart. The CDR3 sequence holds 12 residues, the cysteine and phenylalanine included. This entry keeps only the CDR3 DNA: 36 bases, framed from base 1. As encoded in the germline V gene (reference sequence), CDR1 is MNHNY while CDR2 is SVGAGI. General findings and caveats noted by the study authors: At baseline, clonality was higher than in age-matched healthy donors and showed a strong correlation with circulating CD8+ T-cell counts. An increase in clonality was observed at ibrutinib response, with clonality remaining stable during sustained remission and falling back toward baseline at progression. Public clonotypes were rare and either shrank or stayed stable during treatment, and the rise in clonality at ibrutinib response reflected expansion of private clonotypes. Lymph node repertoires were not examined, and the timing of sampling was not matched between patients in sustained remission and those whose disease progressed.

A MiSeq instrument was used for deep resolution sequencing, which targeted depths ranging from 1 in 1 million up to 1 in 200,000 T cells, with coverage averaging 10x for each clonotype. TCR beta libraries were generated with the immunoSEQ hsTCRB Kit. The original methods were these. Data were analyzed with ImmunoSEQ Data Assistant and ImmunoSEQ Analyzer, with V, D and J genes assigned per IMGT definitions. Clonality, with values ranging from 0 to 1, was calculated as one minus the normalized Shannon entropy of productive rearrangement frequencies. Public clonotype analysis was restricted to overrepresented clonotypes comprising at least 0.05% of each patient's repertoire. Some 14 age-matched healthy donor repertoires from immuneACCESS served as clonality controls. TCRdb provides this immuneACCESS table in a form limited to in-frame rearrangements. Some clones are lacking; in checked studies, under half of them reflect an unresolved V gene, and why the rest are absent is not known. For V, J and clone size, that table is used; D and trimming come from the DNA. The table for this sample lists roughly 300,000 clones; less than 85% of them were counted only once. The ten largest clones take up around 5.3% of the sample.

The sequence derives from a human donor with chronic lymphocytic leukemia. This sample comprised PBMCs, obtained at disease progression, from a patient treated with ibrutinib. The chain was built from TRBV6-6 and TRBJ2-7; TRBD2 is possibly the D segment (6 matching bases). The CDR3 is CASSWTTGEQYF. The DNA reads TGTGCCAGCAGTTGGACTACGGGAGAGCAGTACTTC.